The following is a TCR beta chain sequence with its context. Noted treatment: around 19 received Ad26.COV2.S at low or high dose, single or two shots; about 5 received placebo; per-sample allocation not given. Sampling occurred on day 63 after the first vaccine or placebo injection. The sample comes from a study of Ad26.COV2.S vaccination and SARS-CoV-2 variants. Here immunoSEQ multiplex PCR was the method, and the copy in TCRdb shows in-frame clones only, minus some. The data show 440,000 or so clones, 90% seen once. Germline V CDR1 and CDR2: MDHEN, SYDVKM. V lost 6 bases and J lost 4; bases outside the gene matches: 15. This CDR3 is 17 amino acids long.

The sample here was peripheral blood, taken in a trial of Ad26.COV2.S vaccine versus placebo. The chain is built from TRBV28 and TRBJ2-1; TRBD1 matches at 7 bases. The TCR comes from a person between 18 and 65 years old who received the Ad26.COV2.S COVID-19 vaccine or a placebo. This CDR3 reads CASSPRARDRRYNEQFF. The CDR3 DNA reads as TGTGCCAGCAGCCCCCGGGCCCGGGACAGACGATACAATGAGCAGTTCTTC.